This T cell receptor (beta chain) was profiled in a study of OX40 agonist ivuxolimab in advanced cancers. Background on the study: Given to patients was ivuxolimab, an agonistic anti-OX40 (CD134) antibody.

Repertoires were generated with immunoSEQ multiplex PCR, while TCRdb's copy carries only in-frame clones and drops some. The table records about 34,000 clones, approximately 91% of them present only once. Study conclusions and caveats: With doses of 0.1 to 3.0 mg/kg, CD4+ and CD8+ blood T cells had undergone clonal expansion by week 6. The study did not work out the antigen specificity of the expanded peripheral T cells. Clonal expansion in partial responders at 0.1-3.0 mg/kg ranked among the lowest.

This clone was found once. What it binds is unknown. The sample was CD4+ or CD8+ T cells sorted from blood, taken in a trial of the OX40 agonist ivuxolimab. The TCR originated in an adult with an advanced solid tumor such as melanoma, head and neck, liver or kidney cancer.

As DNA, the CDR3 is TGTGCCAGTAGTACCACGACAGTGAACACTGAAGCTTTCTTT. This translates into CASSTTTVNTEAFF. The V call is TRBV19, the J call TRBJ1-1, with D possibly being TRBD1 (5 bases). Trimming removed 4 bases from V and 0 bases from J, with 9 bases in between. CDR1 is LNHDA and CDR2 is SQIVND in the germline V gene (reference sequence). The CDR3 is made up of 14 amino acids.